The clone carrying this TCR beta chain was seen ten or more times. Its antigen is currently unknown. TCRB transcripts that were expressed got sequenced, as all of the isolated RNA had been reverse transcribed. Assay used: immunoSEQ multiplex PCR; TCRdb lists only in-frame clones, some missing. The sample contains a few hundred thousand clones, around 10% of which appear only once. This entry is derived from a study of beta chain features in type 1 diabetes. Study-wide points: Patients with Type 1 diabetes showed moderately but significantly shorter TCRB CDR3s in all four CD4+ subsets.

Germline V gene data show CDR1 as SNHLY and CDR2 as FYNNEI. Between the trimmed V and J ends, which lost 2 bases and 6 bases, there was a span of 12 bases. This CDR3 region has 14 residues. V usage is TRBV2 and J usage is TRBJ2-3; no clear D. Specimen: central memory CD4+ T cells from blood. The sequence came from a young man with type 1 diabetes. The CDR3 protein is CASSESRATDTQYF. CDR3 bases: TGTGCCAGCAGTGAAAGTCGGGCAACGGATACGCAGTATTTT.